The subject of this entry is one T cell receptor (beta chain). This specimen belongs to a study of cytomegalovirus exposure and HLA in healthy donors. Primers for the PCR totalled 60 Vbeta and 13 Jbeta. The repertoire was sequenced with immunoSEQ multiplex PCR; TCRdb's copy has only in-frame clones and lacks some. The data hold under 150,000 clones, with over 70% observed a single time. Sequences were obtained from PBMCs. The receptor was isolated from a woman aged 40-49 years in good health and CMV-seronegative.

CDR3 region: CASSYSADFYGYTF. CDR3 in DNA: TGTGCCAGCAGTTACTCGGCAGATTTCTATGGCTACACCTTC. The rearrangement links TRBV6-6 to TRBJ1-2; D gene uncertain. Germline assignment: CDR1 MNHNY and CDR2 SVGAGI (reference sequence). With 0 bases removed from V and 4 bases from J, the gap between germline ends came to 9 bases. The CDR3 contains 14 residues.